Reported below is one TCR beta chain. These data belong to a study of blood T cell repertoires in COVID-19. Assay used: immunoSEQ multiplex PCR; TCRdb lists only in-frame clones, some missing. The table includes approximately 170,000 clones, approximately 91% detected once. In germline, CDR1 is MDHEN, CDR2 SYDVKM. The CDR3 is made up of 13 amino acids. With V trimmed by 5 bases and J by 8 bases, 7 bases remained unmatched. The chain combines TRBV28 with TRBJ1-1; 8 bases agree with TRBD1. Sequencing used peripheral blood. The source of this sequence is a man younger than 30 with COVID-19, enrolled during active disease. CDR3 sequence reads: CASSAPGGREAFF. The CDR3 nucleotides read TGTGCCAGCAGTGCCCCAGGGGGCCGGGAAGCTTTCTTT.